This TCR beta chain was captured by sequencing in a study of Tregs in tolerant kidney transplant recipients (dated by TCRdb to the late 2010s). Describing the broader study: For bulk CFSE mixed lymphocyte reactions, CFSE-labeled recipient PBMCs were cocultured for approximately six days with irradiated donor PBMCs and were then stained for CD3/CD4/CD8 and FACS-sorted. The study used TCRbeta sequencing to identify donor-specific regulatory T cells before combined kidney and bone marrow transplantation, then tracked those cells after transplant. Several methods of expanding Tregs specific for an allogeneic donor were compared by TCRbeta repertoire sequencing in a few healthy controls.

Between the V and J ends, shortened by 3 bases and 1 base respectively, the junction contains 10 bases. CDR3 length: 14 amino acids, cysteine to phenylalanine. Only CDR3 DNA is held: 42 bases, read in frame from base 1. The germline V gene encodes CDR1 SGHNT and CDR2 YENEEA. Healthy control blood was obtained either as purchased buffy coats or from healthy volunteers. Healthy control blood was processed by Ficoll density gradient to PBMCs and cryopreserved; patient PBMCs were collected before and after transplant. Comment on this clone: Its antigen remains unidentified. There are no base qualities to consult, and no much larger clone falls within one base.

Broader findings and caveats from the paper: Because only a small number of patients were included, the study had limitations, and the results will need to be validated in larger populations as well as under other immunosuppression protocols. Expanding Tregs with activated donor B cells appeared to identify the most biologically relevant and donor-specific TCRbeta repertoire. Biological reproducibility was not directly assessed, although technical replication error appeared to be minimal.

For TCRbeta CDR3 sequencing, genomic DNA from the sorted cells was extracted using the QIAGEN DNeasy Blood and Tissue Kit. High-throughput TCRbeta CDR3 sequencing, including PCR amplification with bias correction and internal controls, was performed commercially through immunoSEQ. The study's processing was this. Unique productive TCRbeta sequences were defined by CDR3 nucleotide sequence where primers matched, and otherwise by CDR3 amino acid sequence together with Vbeta and Jbeta genes. A sequence was defined as donor-reactive if the sequence was expanded at least 5-fold in CFSE-low cells compared with unstimulated cells and had a frequency of at least 0.01% in CFSE-low cells. Repertoire divergence was quantified by Jensen-Shannon divergence calculated from the top 100 TCRbeta sequences ranked by frequency. For samples with multiple sequencing runs, sorting error was corrected in each run separately before the runs were combined. TCRdb limited this immuneACCESS table to in-frame rearrangements with V and J called. A share of clones is missing; checked studies link under half to unresolved V genes, and the rest is unexplained. That table supplies the V and J calls and clone size; D and trimming were determined from the DNA. A total of several thousand clones appear in this sample, about half of them only once. The ten largest account for 5% to 6.5% of the sample.

The receptor chain draws on TRBV11-3 and TRBJ2-7; too little of a D gene remains to name it. The clonotype was recovered from a human donor in good health. The specimen was CD4+ T cells from blood cultured with allogeneic cells. Read as DNA, the sequence is TGTGCCAGCAGCTTTCCGGGCATATCCTACGAGCAGTACTTC. Its coded protein is CASSFPGISYEQYF.